Shown below are 4 T cell receptor beta chains from a single sample sequenced in a study of blood T cell dynamics during melanoma immunotherapy. The table came from immunoSEQ multiplex PCR; TCRdb's copy has only in-frame clones and leaves some out. The table records over 15,000 clones, 87% of them present only once. Regarding time point: week 3, after first cycle of checkpoint inhibitor. Material: blood, obtained from a patient treated with checkpoint blockade. Every receptor here comes from a human donor with melanoma.

This clone has just one count. This chain links TRBV5-4 with TRBJ2-5; possible D gene TRBD2, 5 bases. Germline CDR1 is SGHNT and CDR2 is YYREEE (reference sequence). The CDR3 runs 16 residues. V dropped 4 bases and J dropped 0 bases, with 16 bases sitting between them. CDR3 in DNA: TGTGCCAGCAGCCCGGGGTGGACTGTAAACCAAGAGACCCAGTACTTC. This translates into CASSPGWTVNQETQYF.

This sequence joins TRBV28 and TRBJ2-2; 8 bases line up with TRBD1. Germline V gene lookup returns CDR1 MDHEN and CDR2 SYDVKM. V lost 3 bases and J lost 3; bases outside the gene matches: 6. The CDR3 contains 16 residues. The CDR3 region has the DNA TGTGCCAGCAGTTTTCTGTCAGGGGGCGACACCGGGGAGCTGTTTTTT. It is translated as CASSFLSGGDTGELFF. Filled out from reference TRBV28 and TRBJ2-2, the complete variable domain reads DVKVTQSSRYLVKRTGEKVFLECVQDMDHENMFWYRQDPGLGLRLIYFSYDVKMKEKGDIPEGYSVSREKKERFSLILESASTNQTSMYLCASSFLSGGDTGELFFGEGSRLTVL.

The chain combines TRBV7-2 with TRBJ2-5, with D tentatively TRBD2 (6 bases). The DNA end is more similar to TRBJ2-7, so the J call may be wrong. Germline values: CDR1 SGHTA, CDR2 FQGNSA. This CDR3 comprises 16 residues. The CDR3 DNA reads as TGTGCCAGCGCGTCAAGTTGGGACGGGGGAATTTACGAGCAGTACTTC. It encodes CASASSWDGGIYEQYF.

This chain uses TRBV4-3 with TRBJ2-5; D perhaps matches TRBD2 (7 bases). Gene TRBJ2-7 matches the end of the DNA better, so the J call may be wrong. There are 15 residues in the CDR3. CDR1 LGHNA and CDR2 YSLEER come from the germline V gene. The DNA for the CDR3 is TGCGCCAGCAGCCAGTTAGGGGGGGTGGAGTACGAGCAGTACTTC. It translates to CASSQLGGVEYEQYF.